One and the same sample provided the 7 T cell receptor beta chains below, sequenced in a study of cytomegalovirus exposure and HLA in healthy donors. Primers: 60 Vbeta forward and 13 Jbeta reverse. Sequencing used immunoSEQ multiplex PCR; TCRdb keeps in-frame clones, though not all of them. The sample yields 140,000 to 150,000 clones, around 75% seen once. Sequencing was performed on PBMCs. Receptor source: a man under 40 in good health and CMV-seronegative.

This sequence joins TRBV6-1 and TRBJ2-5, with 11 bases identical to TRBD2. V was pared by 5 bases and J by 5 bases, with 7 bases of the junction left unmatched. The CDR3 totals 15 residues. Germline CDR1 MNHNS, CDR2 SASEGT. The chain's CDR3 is CASSLSGGAPETQYF. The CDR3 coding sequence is TGTGCCAGCAGTCTTAGCGGGGGGGCCCCGGAGACCCAGTACTTC.

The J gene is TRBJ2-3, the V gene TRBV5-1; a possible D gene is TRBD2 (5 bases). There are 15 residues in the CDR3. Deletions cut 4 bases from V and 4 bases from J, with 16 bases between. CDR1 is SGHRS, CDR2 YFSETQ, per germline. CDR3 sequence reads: CASSRPSRGADTQYF. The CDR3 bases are TGCGCCAGCAGCCGCCCAAGCCGGGGAGCAGATACGCAGTATTTT. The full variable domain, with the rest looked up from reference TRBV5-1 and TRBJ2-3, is KAGVTQTPRYLIKTRGQQVTLSCSPISGHRSVSWYQQTPGQGLQFLFEYFSETQRNKGNFPGRFSGRQFSNSRSEMNVSTLELGDSALYLCASSRPSRGADTQYFGPGTRLTVL.

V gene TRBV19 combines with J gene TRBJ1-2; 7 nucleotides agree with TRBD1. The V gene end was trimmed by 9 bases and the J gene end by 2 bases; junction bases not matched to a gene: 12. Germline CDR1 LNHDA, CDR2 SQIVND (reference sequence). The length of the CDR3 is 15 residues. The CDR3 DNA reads TGTGCCAGCTTCTTCCGGACAGGAGAAAACTATGGCTACACCTTC. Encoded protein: CASFFRTGENYGYTF. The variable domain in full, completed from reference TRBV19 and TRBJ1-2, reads DGGITQSPKYLFRKEGQNVTLSCEQNLNHDAMYWYRQDPGQGLRLIYYSQIVNDFQKGDIAEGYSVSREKKESFPLTVTSAQKNPTAFYLCASFFRTGENYGYTFGSGTRLTVV.

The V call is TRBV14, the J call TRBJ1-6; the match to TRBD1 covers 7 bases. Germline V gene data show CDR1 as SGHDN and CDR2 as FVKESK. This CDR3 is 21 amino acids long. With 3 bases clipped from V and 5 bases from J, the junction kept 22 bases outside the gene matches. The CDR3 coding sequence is TGTGCCAGCAGCCATGGTCGGCGAGGGGGCGGATTCCTCGCGGATAATTCACCCCTCCACTTT. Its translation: CASSHGRRGGGFLADNSPLHF.

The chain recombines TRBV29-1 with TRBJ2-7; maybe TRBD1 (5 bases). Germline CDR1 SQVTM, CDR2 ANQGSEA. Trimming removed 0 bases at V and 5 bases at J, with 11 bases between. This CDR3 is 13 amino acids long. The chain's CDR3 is CSVEDLGRDEQYF. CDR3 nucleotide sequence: TGCAGCGTTGAAGATCTTGGCAGGGACGAGCAGTACTTC.

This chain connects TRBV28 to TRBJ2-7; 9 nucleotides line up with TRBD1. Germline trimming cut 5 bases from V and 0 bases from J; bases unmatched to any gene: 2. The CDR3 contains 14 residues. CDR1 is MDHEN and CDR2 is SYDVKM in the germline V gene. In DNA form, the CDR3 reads TGTGCCAGCAGTGGACAGGGGAGCTCCTACGAGCAGTACTTC. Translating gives CASSGQGSSYEQYF.

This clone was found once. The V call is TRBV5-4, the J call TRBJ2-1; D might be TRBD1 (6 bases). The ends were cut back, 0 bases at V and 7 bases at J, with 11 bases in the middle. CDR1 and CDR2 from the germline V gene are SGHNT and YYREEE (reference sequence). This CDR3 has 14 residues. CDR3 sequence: CASSLGGLMNEQFF. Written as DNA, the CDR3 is TGTGCCAGCAGCTTGGGGGGGCTAATGAATGAGCAGTTCTTC.